This TCR beta chain was found in a study of identical twins. MiXCR was run by TCRdb on the 5' RACE reads, yielding one entry per CDR3 protein. The data contain 1.5 million or so distinct CDR3 sequences, roughly 35% of them singletons. On this clonotype itself: The germline gene is not matched at one end of the junction; a read error may be the cause.

Germline CDR1 reads MDHEN; CDR2 reads SYDVKM. This CDR3 region has 15 residues. Sequenced: cord blood. V gene TRBV28 combines with J gene TRBJ2-4; TRBD1 matches 11 bases. The sequence derives from a newborn girl in good health. CDR3 in amino acids: CASSLDRGRLNIQDF. In DNA form, the CDR3 reads TGTGCCAGCAGTTTGGACAGGGGGCGCTTAAACATTCAGGACTTC.